Reported below is one T cell receptor (beta chain). The sample is drawn from a study of radiotherapy plus CTLA-4 blockade in lung cancer. Looking at the study overall: Roughly 17% of patients responded objectively, and about 30% achieved disease control.

Libraries were prepared by immunoSEQ multiplex PCR; TCRdb keeps only in-frame clonotypes and omits some of them. Of about 26,000 clones listed, around four fifths are singletons. This CDR3 contains 18 residues. Per the germline V gene, CDR1 is SGHNT and CDR2 is YYREEE (reference sequence). The V gene end was trimmed by 4 bases and the J gene end by 4 bases; junction bases not matched to a gene: 9. The chain joins TRBV5-4 to TRBJ2-2; 14 nucleotides agree with TRBD2. The receptor was derived from a human donor with non-small cell lung cancer that progressed on radiotherapy plus ipilimumab. The specimen comprised peripheral blood, sampled from a patient treated with radiotherapy plus ipilimumab. The CDR3 sequence is CASSPGTSGSSGTGELFF. Here the CDR3 DNA reads TGTGCCAGCAGCCCCGGGACTAGCGGGAGCTCGGGCACCGGGGAGCTGTTTTTT. Using reference TRBV5-4 and TRBJ2-2 for the parts outside the CDR3, the full variable domain is ETGVTQSPTHLIKTRGQQVTLRCSSQSGHNTVSWYQQALGQGPQFIFQYYREEENGRGNFPPRFSGLQFPNYSSELNVNALELDDSALYLCASSPGTSGSSGTGELFFGEGSRLTVL.